A selection of T cell receptor beta chains follows, all from one sample in a study of naive and memory T cell subsets. TCRdb used MiXCR to reprocess the UMI-ligation and nested PCR reads, holding one entry per CDR3 protein. The table includes 150,000 or so distinct CDR3 sequences, about 17% detected once. The sequenced material came from naive CD4+ T cells from blood. These receptors all come from a human donor in good health. Each CDR3 is given with its conserved first and last residue. Each record gives: V gene, J gene, D gene, clone size, CDR3 protein, CDR3 DNA. The D gene is left open where the match is weak. Rows may omit the clone size; those that give it use once, few, many or a size class.

v_call: TRBV14
j_call: TRBJ1-5
d_call: NA
clone_size: few
cdr3_aa: CASSQDQETGSNQPQHF
cdr3_nt: TGTGCCAGCAGCCAAGATCAAGAGACGGGGAGCAATCAGCCCCAGCATTTT

v_call: TRBV10-3
j_call: TRBJ2-5
d_call: NA
clone_size: few
cdr3_aa: CAISEFQSQGAQYF
cdr3_nt: TGTGCCATCAGTGAGTTTCAATCCCAAGGGGCCCAGTACTTC

v_call: TRBV9
j_call: TRBJ1-5
d_call: NA
clone_size: NA
cdr3_aa: CASSLDGGSNQPQHF
cdr3_nt: TGTGCCAGCAGCCTTGATGGGGGGAGCAATCAGCCCCAGCATTTT

v_call: TRBV7-3
j_call: TRBJ2-1
d_call: TRBD2
clone_size: few
cdr3_aa: CASSPRASGRRDEQFF
cdr3_nt: TGTGCCAGCAGCCCACGGGCTAGCGGGAGGCGGGATGAGCAGTTCTTC

v_call: TRBV24-1
j_call: TRBJ2-3
d_call: NA
clone_size: few
cdr3_aa: CATEGPGGAGTDTQYF
cdr3_nt: TGTGCCACCGAGGGTCCGGGGGGCGCTGGCACAGATACGCAGTATTTT

v_call: TRBV7-6
j_call: TRBJ2-2
d_call: NA
clone_size: NA
cdr3_aa: CASSLVTRGRHTGELFF
cdr3_nt: TGTGCCAGCAGCTTAGTCACGAGAGGACGGCACACCGGGGAGCTGTTTTTT

v_call: TRBV12-3/TRBV12-4
j_call: TRBJ2-3
d_call: NA
clone_size: NA
cdr3_aa: CASSFRGASGSQYF
cdr3_nt: TGTGCCAGCAGTTTTCGGGGGGCTAGCGGTTCGCAGTATTTT

v_call: TRBV5-1
j_call: TRBJ1-1
d_call: NA
clone_size: NA
cdr3_aa: CASSFGTAYRVGTEAFF
cdr3_nt: TGCGCCAGCAGCTTTGGGACGGCCTACAGGGTTGGAACTGAAGCTTTCTTT

v_call: TRBV7-3
j_call: TRBJ2-1
d_call: TRBD2
clone_size: few
cdr3_aa: CASSPSGLAGQNEQFF
cdr3_nt: TGTGCCAGCAGCCCAAGCGGACTAGCGGGGCAGAATGAGCAGTTCTTC

v_call: TRBV27
j_call: TRBJ1-1
d_call: TRBD1
clone_size: NA
cdr3_aa: CASSSLGTDTEAFF
cdr3_nt: TGTGCCAGCAGTTCCCTAGGGACAGACACTGAAGCTTTCTTT

v_call: TRBV29-1
j_call: TRBJ1-1
d_call: NA
clone_size: NA
cdr3_aa: CSVEKGFTGSEAFF
cdr3_nt: TGCAGCGTTGAGAAGGGTTTTACAGGGTCTGAAGCTTTCTTT

v_call: TRBV10-3
j_call: TRBJ2-7
d_call: NA
clone_size: few
cdr3_aa: CAISAGDSKGGEQYF
cdr3_nt: TGTGCCATCAGTGCTGGCGACAGCAAGGGTGGCGAGCAGTACTTC

v_call: TRBV28
j_call: TRBJ2-7
d_call: TRBD2
clone_size: NA
cdr3_aa: CASSLLAGVGEQYF
cdr3_nt: TGTGCCAGCAGTTTGTTAGCGGGAGTGGGCGAGCAGTACTTC

v_call: TRBV29-1
j_call: TRBJ2-5
d_call: TRBD2
clone_size: few
cdr3_aa: CSVGPTLAPVPSETQYF
cdr3_nt: TGCAGCGTTGGGCCTACACTAGCGCCCGTACCATCAGAGACCCAGTACTTC

v_call: TRBV12-3/TRBV12-4
j_call: TRBJ1-2
d_call: TRBD1
clone_size: few
cdr3_aa: CASSSRGQAENYGYTF
cdr3_nt: TGTGCCAGCAGCTCCCGAGGACAGGCAGAGAACTATGGCTACACCTTC

v_call: TRBV9
j_call: TRBJ2-3
d_call: NA
clone_size: many
cdr3_aa: CASSLRDTRTDTQYF
cdr3_nt: TGTGCCAGCAGCCTCCGGGACACCCGCACAGATACGCAGTATTTT

v_call: TRBV29-1
j_call: TRBJ1-1
d_call: NA
clone_size: few
cdr3_aa: CSVGDRMNTEAFF
cdr3_nt: TGCAGCGTTGGTGACAGGATGAACACTGAAGCTTTCTTT